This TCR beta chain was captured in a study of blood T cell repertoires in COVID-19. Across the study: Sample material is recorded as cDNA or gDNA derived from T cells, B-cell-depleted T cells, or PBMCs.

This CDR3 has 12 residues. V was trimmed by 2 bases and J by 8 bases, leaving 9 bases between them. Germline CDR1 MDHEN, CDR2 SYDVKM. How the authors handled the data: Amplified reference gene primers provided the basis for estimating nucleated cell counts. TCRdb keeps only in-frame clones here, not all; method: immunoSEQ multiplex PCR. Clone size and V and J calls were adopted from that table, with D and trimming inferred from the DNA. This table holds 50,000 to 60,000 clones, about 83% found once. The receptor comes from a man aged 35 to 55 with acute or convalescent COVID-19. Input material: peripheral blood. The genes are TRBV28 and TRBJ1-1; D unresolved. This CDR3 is CASSLGRREAFF. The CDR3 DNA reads TGTGCCAGCAGTTTAGGGCGGAGGGAAGCTTTCTTT.